This TCR beta chain was sequenced during a study of T cells in localized non-small cell lung cancer (dated by TCRdb to about 2020). Turning to the overall study: The study analyzed T cell repertoires of under 250 early-stage NSCLC patients, comparing tumors and uninvolved tumor-adjacent lungs. The cohort consisted of 236 treatment-naive NSCLC patients whose localized lung tumors had been resected. The mean age of the NSCLC patients was about 64 years, with 130 or so men and 107 women.

General conclusions and limits of the study: Because of the exploratory design, TCR variables were selected using unadjusted p-values without false-discovery rate correction. Longer overall survival was associated with higher blood T cell density, whereas shorter survival was associated with higher adjacent-lung clonality. The highest T cell clonality was observed in uninvolved tumor-adjacent lung, where clonality exceeded that of tumor, suggesting that antigenic responses were more focused in uninvolved tumor-adjacent lung. Because multi-region tumor sequencing was not performed, intratumor heterogeneity could not be ruled out. Of the top 100 tumor clones, a median of about 53 were detected in paired uninvolved adjacent lung; about 26 were also among that lung's top 100.

At diagnosis, peripheral blood, uninvolved tumor-adjacent lung and tumor were collected and stored as a combination of fresh-frozen and FFPE material. This clone qualifies as large (0.1 to 1%). It lacks a known antigen. Per-nucleotide qualities are absent, and no much larger clonotype sits a single base away. TCR beta CDR3 regions were sequenced from DNA using the immunoSEQ Assay. On the study's bioinformatics: To compute T cell density, TCR beta template counts were normalized to usable DNA, which was estimated by amplifying housekeeping genes. Using the preseqR package, richness was estimated by extrapolating to 120,000 templates for tissue samples and 400,000 templates for PBMC samples. Clonality was taken to be one minus Pielou's evenness. Tissue-enriched TCRs were identified through differential abundance testing performed on productive amino-acid clonotypes, with a minimum total count of 5 and an alpha of 0.1. The Jaccard Index and the Morisita Overlap Index were used to measure how much the repertoires overlapped between compartments. GLIPH grouped TCR beta CDR3s together with public tetramer-defined viral CDR3s, and a viral motif had to include at least three viral sequences and also show V-gene enrichment. The table comes from immuneACCESS by way of TCRdb, which keeps in-frame sequences with V and J called. Part of the clones is missing from these tables; in studies checked, under half for an unresolved V gene and the rest for unknown reasons. That table furnishes V, J and clone size, whereas the DNA furnished D and trimming. In this sample the table shows 2,000 to 3,000 clones, approximately 25% of which occur a single time. Roughly 15% of the sample goes to the ten largest clones.

The sample was lung tumor tissue, taken before any cancer treatment. The sequence derives from a woman between 40 and 69 years old with stage II squamous cell lung carcinoma.

The CDR3 loop reads CASSLAGTRADTQYF. The nucleotides are TGTGCCAGCAGTTTAGCGGGGACTCGAGCAGATACGCAGTATTTT. The chain joins TRBV28 to TRBJ2-3, with a tentative D gene TRBD2 over 6 matching bases. The junction shows trimming of 2 bases on V and 4 bases on J, plus 13 bases between the germline ends. The germline V gene sets CDR1 to MDHEN and CDR2 to SYDVKM. The CDR3 goes from the cysteine to the phenylalanine over 15 residues. Just CDR3 DNA is preserved here, 45 bases in frame from base 1.